This TCR beta chain was sequenced during a study of blood T cell repertoires in COVID-19. Study background: The United States, Italy and Spain supplied acute and convalescent COVID-19 samples. T cells, B-cell-depleted T cells, or PBMCs supplied cDNA or gDNA.

CDR1 and CDR2 (germline): ENHRY, SYGVKD. V was shortened by 3 bases and J by 3 bases, with 9 bases between the two germline ends. The CDR3 totals 14 residues. Sequencing was performed with immunoSEQ multiplex PCR; in TCRdb, only in-frame clones are kept and a portion is missing. The sample has roughly 160,000 clones; roughly 86% are singletons. The rearrangement links TRBV10-3 to TRBJ1-5; no reliable D call. Sequencing was done on a sample of peripheral blood. The sequence was obtained from a woman aged 55-75 years who had recovered from COVID-19. Here the CDR3 reads CAISERGDNQPQHF. As DNA, the CDR3 is TGTGCCATCAGTGAACGGGGAGACAATCAGCCCCAGCATTTT.